A selection of T cell receptor beta chains follows, all from one sample in a study of shared clonotypes between healthy human individuals. Produced via immunoSEQ multiplex PCR; TCRdb's table is partial and in-frame only. The data contain about 590,000 clones, over 95% of them singletons. Sample: naive CD8+ T cells sorted from blood. These receptors all stem from a woman younger than 45 in good health. Each CDR3 is given without its conserved first and last residue. Each record gives: CDR3 protein, J gene, V gene.

cdr3_aa: ASSFRLDNEQF
j_call: TRBJ2-1
v_call: TRBV28

cdr3_aa: ASSVSGELF
j_call: TRBJ2-2
v_call: TRBV9

cdr3_aa: ASRSRTAYEQY
j_call: TRBJ2-7
v_call: TRBV2

cdr3_aa: ASSEEIDSQPQH
j_call: TRBJ1-5
v_call: TRBV6-1

cdr3_aa: ASSESGGTYEQY
j_call: TRBJ2-7
v_call: TRBV25-1

cdr3_aa: ASSPLAGTGNEQF
j_call: TRBJ2-1
v_call: TRBV7-3

cdr3_aa: ASSRFSGLRTQNEQY
j_call: TRBJ2-7
v_call: TRBV2

cdr3_aa: SVEDNLNTEAF
j_call: TRBJ1-1
v_call: TRBV29-1

cdr3_aa: ASREWNTEAF
j_call: TRBJ1-1
v_call: TRBV5-1

cdr3_aa: ASSPLAVHEQY
j_call: TRBJ2-7
v_call: TRBV27

cdr3_aa: ASSQQGEREKLF
j_call: TRBJ1-4
v_call: TRBV28

cdr3_aa: ASGRGETVSYEQY
j_call: TRBJ2-7
v_call: TRBV27

cdr3_aa: ASSLGSGREGPFGEQF
j_call: TRBJ2-1
v_call: TRBV5-6

cdr3_aa: ASSFLAGGPFGTGELF
j_call: TRBJ2-2
v_call: TRBV27

cdr3_aa: ASRGQGSINEQF
j_call: TRBJ2-1
v_call: TRBV5-6

cdr3_aa: ASSLGRGGTEAF
j_call: TRBJ1-1
v_call: TRBV5-6

cdr3_aa: ASSPEFPSTDTQY
j_call: TRBJ2-3
v_call: TRBV7-2

cdr3_aa: ASSPSSDRGSYNEQF
j_call: TRBJ2-1
v_call: TRBV7-9

cdr3_aa: ASRMGSPPEREGLGQF
j_call: TRBJ2-1
v_call: TRBV5-6

cdr3_aa: ASSEVPPFSDTGSYEQY
j_call: TRBJ2-7
v_call: TRBV6-1

cdr3_aa: SVELPGESYEQY
j_call: TRBJ2-7
v_call: TRBV29-1

cdr3_aa: ASSYSRGGGYEQY
j_call: TRBJ2-7
v_call: TRBV6-5

cdr3_aa: ASSGWTVYGYT
j_call: TRBJ1-2
v_call: TRBV6-1

cdr3_aa: ASNPGTGTNTEAF
j_call: TRBJ1-1
v_call: TRBV19

cdr3_aa: ASSEMGGNSYEQY
j_call: TRBJ2-7
v_call: TRBV10-2

cdr3_aa: ARAKGRTRSSYNEQF
j_call: TRBJ2-1
v_call: TRBV7-4

cdr3_aa: ATWGFYGYT
j_call: TRBJ1-2
v_call: TRBV19

cdr3_aa: ASSELPGDLNTEAF
j_call: TRBJ1-1
v_call: TRBV6-1

cdr3_aa: ASSFRADTQY
j_call: TRBJ2-3
v_call: TRBV11-2

cdr3_aa: ASSAERDPYEQY
j_call: TRBJ2-7
v_call: TRBV6-1

cdr3_aa: ATSKGGRGKEDNEQF
j_call: TRBJ2-1
v_call: TRBV7-9

cdr3_aa: ASSQPPAGFYEQY
j_call: TRBJ2-7
v_call: TRBV14

cdr3_aa: ASSMRGHGHT
j_call: TRBJ1-2
v_call: TRBV19

cdr3_aa: ASSGTEGQGPYNEQF
j_call: TRBJ2-1
v_call: TRBV7-8

cdr3_aa: ASSSLAGEQF
j_call: TRBJ2-1
v_call: TRBV13